Below, 26 T cell receptor beta chains from the same sample are listed, as sequenced in a study of molecular identifiers for immune sequencing clone quantification. TCRdb itself ran the PCR reads through MiXCR, one entry per CDR3 protein. The sample includes approximately 63,000 distinct CDR3 sequences, over 15% of them seen just once. The sequencing input was naive CD8+ T cells from blood, with Jurkat cell RNA spiked in. Subset specified: FACS-sorted CD8+CD4-CCR7+CD45RA+ naive T cells. These receptors were taken from a human donor in good health. Some libraries in this study had Jurkat cell RNA spiked in.

The V gene is TRBV6-2 or TRBV6-3, the J gene TRBJ2-1; 11 bases fit TRBD2. Germline CDR1 and CDR2: MNHEY and SVGEGT. The CDR3 totals 15 residues. The V and J ends lost 5 bases and 2 bases, in that order; junction bases with no gene match: 2. The CDR3 nucleotides are TGTGCCAGCAGTCTAGCGGGAGGTACCTACAATGAGCAGTTCTTC. The encoded protein is CASSLAGGTYNEQFF.

This clonotype came up many times. DNA for the CDR3: TGTGCCAGCAGCTCCGGCCTGAGGTTTACATTCAATGAGCAGTTCTTC. Translating gives CASSSGLRFTFNEQFF. The chain has TRBV11-3 and TRBJ2-1; D is ambiguous. Germline lookup yields CDR1 SGHNT and CDR2 YENEEA. This CDR3 has 16 residues. The V end was cut by 4 bases, the J end by 6 bases, with 19 bases between. The complete variable domain, with remaining parts taken from reference TRBV11-3 and TRBJ2-1, reads EAGVVQSPRYKIIEKKQPVAFWCNPISGHNTLYWYLQNLGQGPELLIRYENEEAVDDSQLPKDRFSAERLKGVDSTLKIQPAELGDSAVYLCASSSGLRFTFNEQFFGPGTRLTVL.

This clonotype showed up many times. V gene TRBV5-5 combines with J gene TRBJ2-7; unclear D gene. The CDR3 is made up of 13 amino acids. Trimming left V 0 bases short and J 3 bases short, with 7 bases between. The germline V gene encodes CDR1 SGHKS and CDR2 YYEKEE (reference sequence). CDR3 DNA: TGTGCCAGCAGCTTGGTGGCCATCTACGAGCAGTACTTC. The encoded protein is CASSLVAIYEQYF.

This clonotype has only a few counts. The rearrangement uses TRBV27 and TRBJ2-1, with 13 bases lining up with TRBD2. This CDR3 region has 15 residues. Germline CDR1 MNHEY, CDR2 SMNVEV (reference sequence). V lost 5 bases, J lost 7 bases, and 5 bases stayed unmatched. CDR3 nucleotide sequence: TGTGCCAGCAGTATAGGACTAGCGGGAGTTAATGAGCAGTTCTTC. Protein product: CASSIGLAGVNEQFF.

At least ten counts were recorded for this clonotype. The chain uses TRBV3-1 and TRBJ2-5; the D gene could be TRBD1 or TRBD2 (5 bases each). The CDR3 has 13 residues. Germline-derived CDR1 and CDR2 are LGHDT and YNNKEL (reference sequence). Trimming took 5 bases from V and 4 from J, leaving 11 bases between them. CDR3 nucleotides: TGTGCCAGCAGCTGGGACCTATCAGAGACCCAGTACTTC. Translated, it gives CASSWDLSETQYF.

V and J are TRBV7-2 and TRBJ1-1; D is possibly TRBD1 (5 bases). Germline V gives CDR1 SGHTA, CDR2 FQGNSA. V lost 5 bases, J lost 10 bases, and 14 bases lay in between. The CDR3 is made up of 12 amino acids. Here the CDR3 DNA reads TGTGCCAGCAGCCAACCGATAGGGGTAGCTTTCTTT. Protein product: CASSQPIGVAFF. Based on the CDR3 plus reference TRBV7-2 and TRBJ1-1, the full variable domain is GAGVSQSPSNKVTEKGKDVELRCDPISGHTALYWYRQSLGQGLEFLIYFQGNSAPDKSGLPSDRFSAERTGGSVSTLTIQRTQQEDSAVYLCASSQPIGVAFFGQGTRLTVV.

The genes are TRBV29-1 and TRBJ2-1; TRBD1 or TRBD2 may be the D gene (5 bases each). Germline V gene data show CDR1 as SQVTM and CDR2 as ANQGSEA. The CDR3 totals 21 residues. Trimming removed 4 bases from V and 3 bases from J, with 34 bases in between. Written as DNA, the CDR3 is TGCAGCGTTGTGGGGATTACAGGACCCCCTCGAGCGGAGAGGGACTACAATGAGCAGTTCTTC. It is translated as CSVVGITGPPRAERDYNEQFF.

This clonotype was seen a handful of times. CDR3 in DNA: TGTGCCAGCAGCCCTAGCGGGGGGGCCCACAATGAGCAGTTCTTC. Amino acid sequence: CASSPSGGAHNEQFF. The genes are TRBV3-1 and TRBJ2-1, with 12 bases identical to TRBD2. Per germline, CDR1 LGHDT and CDR2 YNNKEL (reference sequence). V trimming: 4 bases; J trimming: 5 bases; junction bases outside the gene matches: 3. The length of the CDR3 is 15 residues.

This clonotype appeared many times. The chain combines TRBV28 with TRBJ1-1; D is uncertain. The germline V gene has CDR1 MDHEN and CDR2 SYDVKM. The ends were cut back, 8 bases at V and 4 bases at J, with 14 bases in the middle. The CDR3 sequence is 13 residues long. The CDR3 DNA follows: TGTGCCAGCGGCCCCTACGTGGGCACTGAAGCTTTCTTT. Translating it yields CASGPYVGTEAFF.

This clonotype was seen a handful of times. J is TRBJ2-2 and V is TRBV12-3 or TRBV12-4; TRBD1 matches 8 bases. The CDR3 has 16 residues. V gave up 4 bases and J gave up 3 bases; unmatched junction bases: 7. CDR3 sequence: CASSSSWTGYTGELFF. The DNA of the CDR3 is TGTGCCAGCAGTTCCTCCTGGACAGGGTACACCGGGGAGCTGTTTTTT.

This clonotype was seen at least ten times. This chain links TRBV7-2 with TRBJ2-7; 10 nucleotides line up with TRBD2. The CDR3 consists of 14 residues. V lost 2 bases to trimming and J lost 6 bases; unmatched junction nucleotides: 4. Germline V CDR1 and CDR2: SGHTA, FQGNSA. In DNA, the CDR3 is TGTGCCAGCAGCTTATCAGCGGGAGGGGGCGAGCAGTACTTC. Translation: CASSLSAGGGEQYF.

This clonotype has at least ten counts. V is TRBV4-1 and J is TRBJ2-7, with a possible D match to TRBD1 (5 bases). The V gene lost 1 base and the J gene lost 2 bases, with 12 bases spanning the gap. From germline, CDR1 is MGHRA and CDR2 YSYEKL. The CDR3 totals 15 residues. The CDR3 region is CASSQVPRDTYEQYF. The CDR3 bases are TGCGCCAGCAGCCAAGTTCCCAGGGATACCTACGAGCAGTACTTC.

The rearrangement joins TRBV4-1 to TRBJ2-7, with D possibly TRBD2 on 5 matching bases. CDR3 length: 16 amino acids. The V end was cut by 1 base, the J end by 5 bases, with 18 bases between. Per the germline V gene, CDR1 is MGHRA and CDR2 is YSYEKL. CDR3 DNA: TGCGCCAGCAGCCAAGGTTTGGCAGTGGCGGGTGACGAGCAGTACTTC. Translated, it gives CASSQGLAVAGDEQYF.

The table lists this clonotype with many counts. The chain combines TRBV28 with TRBJ2-7; 9 bases align to TRBD2. Germline V lookup: CDR1 MDHEN, CDR2 SYDVKM. V shed 4 bases and J 0 bases; nucleotides not matched to a gene: 10. The CDR3 spans 17 residues. For the CDR3, the DNA is TGTGCCAGCAGTTCCAGAGTAGCGGGAGCGATCTCCTACGAGCAGTACTTC. Translated: CASSSRVAGAISYEQYF.

This clonotype was found many times. The V call is TRBV20-1, the J call TRBJ2-5; 8 positions match TRBD2. V shed 1 base, J shed 4 bases, and the junction held 20 bases outside the gene matches. CDR1 and CDR2 (germline): DFQATT, SNEGSKA (reference sequence). CDR3 length equals 19 residues. As DNA, the CDR3 is TGCAGTGCTAGAGCCTACCTGGATCAGCGGGAGCGGATTCGAGAGACCCAGTACTTC. This encodes CSARAYLDQRERIRETQYF.

This clonotype came up a few times. The chain has TRBV6-5 and TRBJ1-2; 8 bases fit TRBD1. The V and J ends lost 3 bases and 4 bases, in that order; junction bases with no gene match: 4. CDR3 length: 14 amino acids. CDR1 MNHEY and CDR2 SVGAGI come from the germline V gene. Here the CDR3 DNA reads TGTGCCAGCAGTTATGCAGGGGGCGGCTATGGCTACACCTTC. It specifies CASSYAGGGYGYTF.

This clonotype has only a few counts. This rearrangement joins TRBV27 to TRBJ2-7; no firm D call. With 2 bases removed from V and 0 bases from J, the gap between germline ends came to 11 bases. Germline loops: CDR1 MNHEY, CDR2 SMNVEV (reference sequence). The CDR3 length is 15 residues. Here the CDR3 DNA reads TGTGCCAGCAGTTTAATTGGCAGGTTCTCCTACGAGCAGTACTTC. This sequence encodes CASSLIGRFSYEQYF.

This clonotype has just a few counts. The rearrangement joins TRBV12-3 or TRBV12-4 to TRBJ2-2; 9 bases align to TRBD2. The CDR3 has 14 amino acids. Trimming removed 3 bases from V and 6 bases from J; junction bases left unmatched: 2. The DNA of the CDR3 is TGTGCCAGCAGTTTTCGCGGGAGGGCCGGGGAGCTGTTTTTT. Residues: CASSFRGRAGELFF.

Comment on this clonotype: A read error is possible here, since a much larger clone lies one base away. The V gene is TRBV30, the J gene TRBJ2-1; no clear D. This CDR3 is 14 amino acids long. Germline V gene data show CDR1 as GTSNPN and CDR2 as SVGIG (reference sequence). The CDR3 nucleotides read TGTGCCTGGAGTGTCAGCAGTAATGATATTGAGCGGTTCTTC. Amino acid sequence: CAWSVSSNDIERFF.

The gene calls are TRBV5-4 and TRBJ2-1; D assignment may be TRBD1 or TRBD2 (5 bases each). Trimming removed 2 bases at V and 6 bases at J, with 9 bases between. In germline, CDR1 is SGHNT, CDR2 YYREEE (reference sequence). This CDR3 comprises 13 residues. The CDR3 reads CASSFWGTNEQFF. The CDR3 DNA reads as TGTGCCAGCAGCTTTTGGGGGACCAATGAGCAGTTCTTC.

This clonotype was seen ten or more times. The CDR3 reads CASSQGVTPDTQYF. Written as DNA, the CDR3 is TGTGCCAGCAGCCAAGGGGTGACCCCAGATACGCAGTATTTT. This chain connects TRBV14 to TRBJ2-3; D is undetermined. V lost 1 base to trimming and J lost 4 bases, with 9 bases between them. The CDR3 is 14 residues long. Germline assignment: CDR1 SGHDN and CDR2 FVKESK.

On this clonotype: A much larger clone differs from this one at a single base, so this may be a read error. The V and J genes are TRBV7-9 and TRBJ2-1; D unresolved. V lost 5 bases and J lost 8, with 19 bases in between. The CDR3 length is 15 residues. Germline CDR1 SEHNR, CDR2 FQNEAQ (reference sequence). The CDR3 bases are TGTGCCAGCAGCCCGCCACCAGCGCGCGACGATGAGCAGTTCTTC. It specifies CASSPPPARDDEQFF.

Details on this clonotype: Given a much more abundant clone one base away, this may be a read error. The chain carries TRBV20-1 and TRBJ2-7; D possibly uses TRBD1 or TRBD2 (5 bases each). CDR3 size: 15 residues. V was cut by 2 bases and J by 7 bases, with 21 bases left in between. CDR1 is DFQATT, CDR2 SNEGSKA, per germline (reference sequence). The CDR3: CSARPHGTDSREQYF. CDR3 nucleotide sequence: TGCAGTGCTAGACCACACGGGACGGACTCTCGTGAGCAGTACTTC.

The chain is built from TRBV4-2 and TRBJ2-1; 9 bases are shared with TRBD1. Germline loops: CDR1 LGHNA, CDR2 YNFKEQ. Unmatched junction bases numbered 11, after V lost 6 bases and J lost 8 bases. The CDR3 has 15 amino acids. The CDR3 region is CASSMGQGIEDEQFF. CDR3 nucleotides: TGTGCCAGCAGTATGGGACAGGGCATAGAGGATGAGCAGTTCTTC.

This clonotype was seen more than once but under ten times. The gene calls are TRBV10-3 and TRBJ2-6; 9 nucleotides line up with TRBD2. V trimming: 0 bases; J trimming: 1 base; junction bases outside the gene matches: 19. Per the germline V gene, CDR1 is ENHRY and CDR2 is SYGVKD. The CDR3 spans 23 residues. CDR3 nucleotide sequence: TGTGCCATCAGTGAGTCGACTGTGCGGGAGGGCTCAATGGATTTTTCTGGGGCCAACGTCCTGACTTTC. Protein: CAISESTVREGSMDFSGANVLTF.

This clonotype was counted ten times or more. The chain uses TRBV5-1 and TRBJ1-1; weak D call: TRBD1 (6 bases). CDR1 is SGHRS, CDR2 YFSETQ, per germline. The CDR3 is 15 amino acids. Trimming removed 4 bases at V and 1 base at J, with 14 bases between. CDR3 in amino acids: CASSPGQNSNTEAFF. DNA of the CDR3: TGCGCCAGCAGCCCAGGACAGAACTCGAACACTGAAGCTTTCTTT.